The table lists the clone carrying this T cell receptor beta chain with a few counts. Its antigen is currently unknown. This record belongs to a study of beta chain features in type 1 diabetes. Study observations and caveats: Among all four CD4+ subsets, Type 1 diabetes patients had TCRB CDR3s that were moderately but significantly shorter. VDJ junctions sequenced from type 1 diabetes patients showed fewer insertions and more deletions.

The entirety of the isolated RNA underwent reverse transcription, so expressed TCRB transcripts were sequenced. Data came from immunoSEQ multiplex PCR; TCRdb stores just in-frame clones and leaves some out. The data contain more than 550,000 clones, over 11% of them singletons. CDR1 SGDLS and CDR2 YYNGEE come from the germline V gene. V shed 5 bases, J shed 3 bases, and the junction held 7 bases outside the gene matches. The CDR3 totals 14 residues. The J gene is TRBJ1-1, the V gene TRBV9, with 7 nucleotides matching TRBD1. Sequenced material: naive CD4+ T cells from blood. The sequence came from a man between 18 and 29 years old with type 1 diabetes. The CDR3 nucleotides are TGTGCCAGCAGAGCCGGACAGGTTGACACTGAAGCTTTCTTT. This codes for CASRAGQVDTEAFF. Full variable domain (rest looked up from reference TRBV9 and TRBJ1-1): DSGVTQTPKHLITATGQRVTLRCSPRSGDLSVYWYQQSLDQGLQFLIQYYNGEERAKGNILERFSAQQFPDLHSELNLSSLELGDSALYFCASRAGQVDTEAFFGQGTRLTVV.